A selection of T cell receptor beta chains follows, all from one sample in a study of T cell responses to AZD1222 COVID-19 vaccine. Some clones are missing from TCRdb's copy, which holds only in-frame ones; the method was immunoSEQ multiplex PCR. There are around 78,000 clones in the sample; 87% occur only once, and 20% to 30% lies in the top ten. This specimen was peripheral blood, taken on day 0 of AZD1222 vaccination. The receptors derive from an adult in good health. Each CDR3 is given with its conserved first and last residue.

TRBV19,CASLSEQGNTEAFF
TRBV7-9,CASTKSLTNEKLFF
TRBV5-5,CASSVGQGAYGYTF
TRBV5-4,CATQGLRDQPQHF
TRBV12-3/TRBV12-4,CASSTGHQSGYTF
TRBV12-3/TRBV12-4,CASSLLHEQYF
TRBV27,CASSWTGSNQPQHF
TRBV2,CASSQDRGRSYEQYF
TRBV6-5,CASREGNYGYTF
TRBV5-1,CASSWGDREDGYTF
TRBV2,CASSVPTYGYTF
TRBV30,CAWRPQETEAFF
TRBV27,CASSLRTVRQRDTGELFF
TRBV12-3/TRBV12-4,CASGLHTIYF
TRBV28,CASSPPGQGIYEQYF
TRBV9,CASSVNRDSPLHF
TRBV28,CASSPTDRGGYTF
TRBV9,CASSPRDSQIQPQHF
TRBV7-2,CASSLRSGRNSPYGYTF
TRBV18,CASSLRTGGAGGANVLTF
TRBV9,CASSVVSNTEAFF
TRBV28,CASSTGFTGELFF
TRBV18,CATRSTSGGVYEQYF